The 25 T cell receptor beta chains in this list originate from one sample, sequenced in a study of OX40 agonist ivuxolimab in advanced cancers. To prepare the library, the immunoSEQ multiplex PCR assay was applied. TCRdb limited this immuneACCESS table to in-frame rearrangements with V and J called. A share of clones is missing; checked studies link under half to unresolved V genes, and the rest is unexplained. For this sample there are approximately 57,000 clones; roughly four fifths appear just once. In total, the top ten clones hold 0.75% of the sample. Specimen: CD4+ or CD8+ T cells sorted from blood, collected in a trial of the OX40 agonist ivuxolimab. These receptors were collected from an adult with an advanced solid tumor such as melanoma, head and neck, liver or kidney cancer.

The CDR3 protein is CASSSDTSNQPQHF. As DNA, the CDR3 is TGTGCCAGCAGCTCGGACACTAGCAATCAGCCCCAGCATTTT. This rearrangement joins TRBV7-9 to TRBJ1-5, with TRBD1 as a possible D gene (5 bases). CDR3 length: 14 residues. The V end lost 4 bases, the J end lost 0 bases, and 7 bases lay between the germline ends. Germline CDR1 reads SEHNR; CDR2 reads FQNEAQ (reference sequence). Using reference TRBV7-9 and TRBJ1-5 for the parts outside the CDR3, the full variable domain is DTGVSQNPRHKITKRGQNVTFRCDPISEHNRLYWYRQTLGQGPEFLTYFQNEAQLEKSRLLSDRFSAERPKGSFSTLEIQRTEQGDSAMYLCASSSDTSNQPQHFGDGTRLSIL.

This clone counts as medium-sized. This chain joins TRBV14 and TRBJ2-5; possible D gene TRBD1, 6 bases. Per the germline V gene, CDR1 is SGHDN and CDR2 is FVKESK. This CDR3 contains 17 residues. V lost 2 bases to trimming and J lost 7 bases, with 23 bases between them. CDR3 DNA: TGTGCCAGCAGCCAAATCAGGGGAACAGAGAGTGTTTGGACCCAGTACTTC. The encoded protein is CASSQIRGTESVWTQYF.

The rearrangement uses TRBV7-5 and TRBJ2-7; TRBD2 was called by the table and not checked on the DNA. TRBV7-5 is noted as a pseudogene. This CDR3 comprises 13 residues. The chain's CDR3 is CVRSFGGGYEQYF. DNA of the CDR3: TGTGTCAGAAGCTTTGGGGGGGGCTACGAGCAGTACTTC.

The V call is TRBV4-2, the J call TRBJ2-2; D assignment may be TRBD1 or TRBD2 (5 bases each). Trimming shortened V by 4 bases and J by 2 bases, and 8 bases separated the two germline ends. The length of the CDR3 is 14 residues. Germline values: CDR1 LGHNA, CDR2 YNFKEQ. CDR3 nucleotide sequence: TGTGCCAGCAGCCGGGACGGAAACACCGGGGAGCTGTTTTTT. Amino acids: CASSRDGNTGELFF.

The rearrangement joins TRBV5-6 to TRBJ1-1, with a tentative D call TRBD1 (5 bases). The CDR3 contains 18 residues. Per the germline V gene, CDR1 is SGHDT and CDR2 is YYEEEE. V lost 1 base and J lost 1, with 20 bases in between. CDR3 residues: CASSLRTQFRDPNTEAFF. The CDR3 nucleotides are TGTGCCAGCAGCTTGAGGACCCAATTCAGGGACCCGAACACTGAAGCTTTCTTT.

The V gene is TRBV25-1, the J gene TRBJ2-7; D is unclear. Between the trimmed V and J ends, which lost 1 base and 7 bases, there was a span of 2 bases. Germline CDR1 and CDR2: MGHDK and SYGVNS. The CDR3 loop spans 10 amino acids. The CDR3 loop is CASSELEQYF. The CDR3 coding sequence is TGTGCCAGCAGTGAATTAGAGCAGTACTTC.

The V gene is TRBV20-1, the J gene TRBJ2-5; D call uncertain. V shed 5 bases and J shed 5 bases, with 9 bases lying between them. Per the germline V gene, CDR1 is DFQATT and CDR2 is SNEGSKA (reference sequence). There are 11 residues in the CDR3. CDR3 DNA: TGCAGTGCTCTGAACGGGGAGACCCAGTACTTC. Amino acid sequence: CSALNGETQYF.

The gene calls are TRBV6-5 and TRBJ2-2; 10 positions match TRBD1. Germline trimming cut 0 bases from V and 8 bases from J; bases unmatched to any gene: 3. The germline V gene has CDR1 MNHEY and CDR2 SVGAGI. The CDR3 has 15 amino acids. The CDR3 reads CASSYSGQGWGELFF. The CDR3 nucleotides are TGTGCCAGCAGTTACTCGGGACAGGGGTGGGGGGAGCTGTTTTTT.

This clone was recorded a few times. This rearrangement joins TRBV28 to TRBJ1-1; D ambiguous. V lost 5 bases to trimming and J lost 2 bases, with 21 bases between them. Looked up from germline, CDR1 is MDHEN and CDR2 is SYDVKM. The CDR3 is 17 amino acids. CDR3 in amino acids: CASSDVLLSRSNTEAFF. The CDR3 region has the DNA TGTGCCAGCAGTGATGTTCTGCTTAGCCGTAGCAACACTGAAGCTTTCTTT. Filled out from reference TRBV28 and TRBJ1-1, the complete variable domain reads DVKVTQSSRYLVKRTGEKVFLECVQDMDHENMFWYRQDPGLGLRLIYFSYDVKMKEKGDIPEGYSVSREKKERFSLILESASTNQTSMYLCASSDVLLSRSNTEAFFGQGTRLTVV.

This chain joins TRBV7-6 and TRBJ2-7, with 9 nucleotides matching TRBD2. CDR3 length: 16 amino acids. In germline, CDR1 is SGHVS, CDR2 FNYEAQ. V shed 1 base and J 2 bases; nucleotides not matched to a gene: 6. CDR3 in amino acids: CASSLDGASGTYEQYF. DNA of the CDR3: TGTGCCAGCAGCTTAGATGGCGCTAGCGGGACCTACGAGCAGTACTTC.

By frequency in the sample, this clone is medium-sized (0.01 to 0.1%). The rearrangement joins TRBV28 to TRBJ1-6, with 10 bases lining up with TRBD1. Germline V gene data show CDR1 as MDHEN and CDR2 as SYDVKM. CDR3 length equals 14 residues. Trimming cost V 6 bases and J 10 bases; bases outside gene matches: 6. The DNA of the CDR3 is TGTGCCAGCAGATCCGGGACAGGGGTCTCACCCCTCCACTTT. Translating it yields CASRSGTGVSPLHF.

This clone turned up a few times. The chain combines TRBV12-5 with TRBJ1-1; D remains ambiguous. The CDR3 runs 15 residues. The germline V gene encodes CDR1 LGHNT and CDR2 FRNRAP. Trimming took 6 bases from V and 1 from J, leaving 15 bases between them. The CDR3 bases are TGTGCTAGTGGCCCCGAGGTGGCGGGGAACACTGAAGCTTTCTTT. Its protein is CASGPEVAGNTEAFF.

This clone was counted between two and nine times. The chain couples TRBV9 to TRBJ2-5; weak D call: TRBD1 (5 bases). This CDR3 is built from 13 residues. V was cut by 3 bases and J by 4 bases, with 10 bases left in between. CDR1 SGDLS and CDR2 YYNGEE come from the germline V gene. CDR3 sequence: CASSAPGRETQYF. As DNA, the CDR3 is TGTGCCAGCAGCGCCCCAGGGCGAGAGACCCAGTACTTC.

This chain joins TRBV6-5 and TRBJ1-5; possibly TRBD1 for D (5 bases). Germline V lookup: CDR1 MNHEY, CDR2 SVGAGI. This CDR3 contains 14 residues. Trimming cost V 5 bases and J 0 bases, with 8 bases left between them. The CDR3, as DNA: TGTGCCAGCAGTCGGGACTATAGCAATCAGCCCCAGCATTTT. Translating it yields CASSRDYSNQPQHF.

The chain combines TRBV6-1 with TRBJ2-2; D gene unclear. Germline V gene sequence: CDR1 MNHNS, CDR2 SASEGT. The CDR3 has 14 amino acids. V lost 6 bases to trimming and J lost 0 bases, with 8 bases between them. CDR3: CASRIKPNTGELFF. The CDR3 nucleotides are TGTGCCAGCAGAATAAAACCGAACACCGGGGAGCTGTTTTTT.

J is TRBJ1-5 and V is TRBV19; D is ambiguous. Trimming stripped 8 bases from V and 0 bases from J, with 11 bases between. The CDR3 runs 14 residues. Germline CDR1 LNHDA, CDR2 SQIVND (reference sequence). The CDR3 protein is CASVRGISNQPQHF. CDR3 in DNA: TGTGCCAGTGTTCGTGGGATTAGCAATCAGCCCCAGCATTTT.

The genes are TRBV2 and TRBJ2-7; D not resolved. CDR1 and CDR2 from the germline V gene are SNHLY and FYNNEI. This CDR3 has 14 residues. V shed 3 bases and J shed 4 bases, with 13 bases lying between them. The CDR3 here is CASSDALDLYEQYF. The CDR3 DNA sequence: TGTGCCAGCAGTGATGCCCTGGACCTTTACGAGCAGTACTTC.

This clone is judged medium-sized. J is TRBJ1-2 and V is TRBV29-1; possible D gene TRBD1, 5 bases. CDR3 length: 14 amino acids. Germline V gene data show CDR1 as SQVTM and CDR2 as ANQGSEA. V lost 1 base to trimming and J lost 1 base, with 10 bases between them. This CDR3 is CSVEGATVNYGYTF. The CDR3 nucleotides read TGCAGCGTTGAAGGGGCGACAGTTAACTATGGCTACACCTTC.

The chain couples TRBV7-3 to TRBJ2-5; the D is unclear. Per the germline V gene, CDR1 is SGHTA and CDR2 is FQGTGA. There are 12 residues in the CDR3. Trimming took 3 bases from V and 7 from J, leaving 9 bases between them. CDR3 in amino acids: CASSLEKGTQYF. The CDR3 bases are TGTGCCAGCAGCTTGGAAAAGGGGACCCAGTACTTC.

V gene TRBV10-1 combines with J gene TRBJ1-5; D is unclear. This CDR3 region has 16 residues. Trimming shortened V by 6 bases and J by 0 bases, and 15 bases separated the two germline ends. Per germline, CDR1 WNHNN and CDR2 SYGVQD (reference sequence). Here the CDR3 DNA reads TGCGCCAGCAGGGTTCGCGAGAATTATAGCAATCAGCCCCAGCATTTT. Translated, it gives CASRVRENYSNQPQHF.

V and J are TRBV4-1 and TRBJ1-3; D gene uncertain. Trimming cost V 1 base and J 0 bases, with 10 bases left between them. The CDR3 contains 16 residues. The germline CDR1 and CDR2 sequences are MGHRA and YSYEKL. CDR3 DNA sequence: TGCGCCAGCAGCCAAGTCCTGTCCAACTCTGGAAACACCATATATTTT. It specifies CASSQVLSNSGNTIYF.

The chain combines TRBV5-5 with TRBJ1-1; perhaps TRBD1 as D (5 bases). The ends were cut back, 6 bases at V and 1 base at J, with 13 bases in the middle. Germline V gene data show CDR1 as SGHKS and CDR2 as YYEKEE (reference sequence). The CDR3 has 14 residues. The CDR3 DNA sequence: TGTGCCAGCACCAGGACACAGAAGAACACTGAAGCTTTCTTT. It translates to CASTRTQKNTEAFF.

This clone was observed a handful of times. The V call is TRBV20-1, the J call TRBJ2-7; possibly TRBD1 for D (6 bases). CDR3 length: 11 amino acids. The ends were cut back, 6 bases at V and 3 bases at J, with 9 bases in the middle. Germline-derived CDR1 and CDR2 are DFQATT and SNEGSKA (reference sequence). The CDR3 DNA reads as TGCAGTGCCAAGGACAGCTACGAGCAGTACTTC. Translating gives CSAKDSYEQYF.

The sample holds one count of this clone. J is TRBJ2-5 and V is TRBV2, with D possibly being TRBD1 (6 bases). Germline-derived CDR1 and CDR2 are SNHLY and FYNNEI. This CDR3 is 15 amino acids long. V was clipped by 6 bases and J by 2 bases, with 16 bases between them. The CDR3: CASSRDINRQETQYF. Written as DNA, the CDR3 is TGTGCCAGCAGCCGGGACATCAACCGACAAGAGACCCAGTACTTC.

V gene TRBV4-2 combines with J gene TRBJ2-4; no clear D gene. The length of the CDR3 is 15 residues. Trimming stripped 0 bases from V and 4 bases from J, with 10 bases between. Germline CDR1 reads LGHNA; CDR2 reads YNFKEQ. The CDR3 loop is CASSQEGSWKNIQYF. CDR3 coding DNA: TGTGCCAGCAGCCAAGAGGGATCCTGGAAAAACATTCAGTACTTC.